The rows below give T cell receptor beta chains drawn from one sample of a study of T cell changes during pregnancy in multiple sclerosis. The method was immunoSEQ multiplex PCR; TCRdb's version includes in-frame clones alone and lacks a portion of them. The sample holds more than 20,000 clones; about 93% are singletons and the top ten take 6.5% to 8%. The sample consisted of CD8+ T cells from peripheral blood mononuclear cells, taken in the third trimester of pregnancy. All receptors derive from a female donor with multiple sclerosis, enrolled in a pregnancy study. Each CDR3 is given with its conserved first and last residue. The size field is filled for only some rows; it gives once, few, many or a size class.

j_gene: TRBJ2-1; abundance: once; v_gene: TRBV7-2; CDR3aa: CASSSTLAGSYNEQFF
j_gene: TRBJ2-7; abundance: medium-sized; v_gene: TRBV6-5; CDR3aa: CASGPDSLSYEQYF
j_gene: TRBJ1-3; abundance: NA; v_gene: TRBV4-1; CDR3aa: CASSQKDRGRTGNTIYF
j_gene: TRBJ2-5; abundance: few; v_gene: TRBV4-3; CDR3aa: CASSLRSSGGETQYF
j_gene: TRBJ2-1; abundance: NA; v_gene: TRBV28; CDR3aa: CATLGGSEVEQFF
j_gene: TRBJ2-3; abundance: NA; v_gene: TRBV7-2; CDR3aa: CASRRGAGLGPDTQYF
j_gene: TRBJ1-4; abundance: NA; v_gene: TRBV7-9; CDR3aa: CASSSDRDPATNEKLFF
j_gene: TRBJ2-1; abundance: NA; v_gene: TRBV7-9; CDR3aa: CASTPSPGLGLDEQFF
j_gene: TRBJ2-7; abundance: NA; v_gene: TRBV7-3; CDR3aa: CASSRTPRGSDEQYF
j_gene: TRBJ1-1; abundance: NA; v_gene: TRBV13; CDR3aa: CASSYDREIPEAFF
j_gene: TRBJ2-3; abundance: NA; v_gene: TRBV27; CDR3aa: CASSLSRGVASTDTQYF
j_gene: TRBJ2-3; abundance: NA; v_gene: TRBV4-1; CDR3aa: CASSLQQGIYTDTQYF
j_gene: TRBJ2-7; abundance: NA; v_gene: TRBV27; CDR3aa: CASSFRTGHYEQYF